This T cell receptor beta chain was found in a study of cytotoxic CD8 clonotypes in ibrutinib-treated CLL. Study-level information: 24 partial and 2 complete responses; at median approximately 68 months, approximately 14 remitted, some twelve progressed. Regarding the study as a whole: Clonality was elevated at ibrutinib response and had returned toward baseline at progression. Sampling times differed between sustained-remission and progressing patients.

On this clone itself: Its antigen is currently unknown.

V lost 3 bases to trimming and J lost 4 bases, with 7 bases between them. Germline CDR1 and CDR2: SGHTA and FQGTGA. The CDR3 is 13 residues long. TCRdb's table, derived via immunoSEQ multiplex PCR, lists solely in-frame clones and lacks some. The sample lists fewer than 400,000 clones, 67% seen once, with roughly 6.7% in the top ten. The V call is TRBV7-3, the J call TRBJ2-1; D assignment may be TRBD1 or TRBD2 (5 bases each). This sample comprised PBMCs, obtained after 36 months of ibrutinib treatment. This TCR came from a human donor with chronic lymphocytic leukemia. CDR3 loop: CASSFGGYNEQFF. The CDR3 DNA follows: TGTGCCAGCAGCTTTGGGGGATACAATGAGCAGTTCTTC.